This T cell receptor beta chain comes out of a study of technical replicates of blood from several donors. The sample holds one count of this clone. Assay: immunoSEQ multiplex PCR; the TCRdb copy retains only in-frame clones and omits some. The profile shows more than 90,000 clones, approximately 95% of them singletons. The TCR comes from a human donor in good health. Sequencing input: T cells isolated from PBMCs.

The CDR3 sequence: CSGIQGAVNTEAFF. The CDR3 coding sequence is TGCAGCGGCATACAGGGGGCCGTGAACACTGAAGCTTTCTTT. The chain couples TRBV29-1 to TRBJ1-1, with 9 bases identical to TRBD1. CDR3 length: 14 residues. Unmatched junction bases numbered 6, after V lost 7 bases and J lost 0 bases. Germline CDR1 is SQVTM and CDR2 is ANQGSEA.